This T cell receptor (beta chain) was identified in a study of cytomegalovirus exposure and HLA in healthy donors. The study's findings and limits: Cytomegalovirus status was reportedly diagnosed by the classifier with high specificity and sensitivity. Investigators reported more than 150 TCR beta chains as tied to cytomegalovirus.

Primers included in the PCR were 60 Vbeta and 13 Jbeta primers. The repertoire was sequenced with immunoSEQ multiplex PCR; TCRdb's copy has only in-frame clones and lacks some. Found here are some 65,000 clones, roughly two thirds of them singletons; the top ten hold roughly 2.8%. Each donor was nominally healthy when sampled (though unrecorded immune exposures were likely). The CDR3 contains 11 residues. V lost 0 bases, J lost 4 bases, and 4 bases lay in between. Germline V gives CDR1 GTSNPN, CDR2 SVGIG (reference sequence). Concerning this clone: Antigen unknown.

The V gene is TRBV30, the J gene TRBJ2-7; D unclear. The clonotype comes from a young man in good health and CMV-seronegative. The source material was PBMCs. CDR3 sequence reads: CAWSVQYEQYF. The CDR3 DNA reads as TGTGCCTGGAGTGTACAGTACGAGCAGTACTTC.